This TCR beta chain originates from a study of blood T cell repertoires in COVID-19. The wider study: T cells, B-cell-depleted T cells, or PBMCs supplied cDNA or gDNA.

Assay: immunoSEQ multiplex PCR; the TCRdb copy retains only in-frame clones and omits some. The sample includes about 170,000 clones, approximately 85% of them seen just once. Enrolled during active infection, Seattle patients were then followed longitudinally. The sequenced material came from peripheral blood. The source is a woman aged 80 or over with COVID-19, enrolled during active disease.

The CDR3 sequence: CASSQWTGADNYGYTF. The CDR3 nucleotides read TGTGCCAGCAGCCAGTGGACAGGGGCGGATAACTATGGCTACACCTTC. The chain employs TRBV14 and TRBJ1-2, with TRBD1 identical over 9 bases. Germline CDR1 and CDR2: SGHDN and FVKESK. The V and J ends lost 3 bases and 1 base, in that order; junction bases with no gene match: 6. The CDR3 has 16 residues.